The 29 T cell receptor beta chains below were found in one sample sequenced in a study of beta chain features in type 1 diabetes. Since all of the isolated RNA was reverse transcribed, expressed TCRB transcripts were what got sequenced. This table comes from immunoSEQ multiplex PCR, and its TCRdb copy is limited to in-frame clones, with some not included. Of around 450,000 clones in the sample, 9.5% to 12% were seen once. Sample: naive CD4+ T cells from blood. The source is a woman under 30 in good health.

A few counts support this clone. The chain carries TRBV28 and TRBJ2-5; tentative D call: TRBD2 (6 bases). Germline values: CDR1 MDHEN, CDR2 SYDVKM. The CDR3 is made up of 12 amino acids. The V gene lost 2 bases and the J gene lost 7 bases, with 8 bases spanning the gap. CDR3 DNA sequence: TGTGCCAGCAGTTTAACGGAGGGGACCCAGTACTTC. Translated: CASSLTEGTQYF.

This clone was detected a few times. The J gene is TRBJ1-1, the V gene TRBV18; 9 positions agree with TRBD1. The V and J ends lost 3 bases and 5 bases, in that order; junction bases with no gene match: 4. This CDR3 spans 14 amino acids. Germline CDR1 reads KGHSH; CDR2 reads LQKENI. The CDR3 sequence: CASSPGQGITEAFF. In nucleotides, the CDR3 is TGTGCCAGCTCACCGGGACAGGGTATTACTGAAGCTTTCTTT.

The chain employs TRBV7-9 and TRBJ2-1, with D uncertain. CDR3 length equals 14 residues. V lost 4 bases, J lost 0 bases, and 7 bases lay in between. The germline CDR1 and CDR2 sequences are SEHNR and FQNEAQ (reference sequence). CDR3 sequence (DNA): TGTGCCAGCAGCTGGACCAGCTCCTACAATGAGCAGTTCTTC. Its translation: CASSWTSSYNEQFF.

The V gene is TRBV19, the J gene TRBJ2-7; either TRBD1 or TRBD2 may fit D (5 bases each). Germline V gene sequence: CDR1 LNHDA, CDR2 SQIVND (reference sequence). With 8 bases removed from V and 9 bases from J, the gap between germline ends came to 26 bases. The CDR3 is 15 residues long. CDR3 protein: CASRNYFGAPGGQYF. The CDR3 bases are TGTGCCAGTCGAAATTACTTCGGGGCCCCTGGCGGGCAGTACTTC.

This clone showed up just a few times. V usage is TRBV7-9 and J usage is TRBJ1-4, with 9 bases that match TRBD1. This CDR3 is built from 14 residues. V trimming: 7 bases; J trimming: 6 bases; junction bases outside the gene matches: 6. CDR1 and CDR2 (germline): SEHNR, FQNEAQ (reference sequence). The CDR3 coding sequence is TGTGCCAGCACCAGGGGACAGGGATATGAAAAACTGTTTTTT. It specifies CASTRGQGYEKLFF.

A remark on this clone: At the DNA level, this CDR3 is encoded by other sequences in the same sample as well. J is TRBJ2-7 and V is TRBV29-1; perhaps TRBD1 as D (6 bases). CDR1 is SQVTM and CDR2 is ANQGSEA in the germline V gene. The CDR3 has 13 amino acids. Trimming left V 5 bases short and J 2 bases short, with 13 bases between. The CDR3 here is CSVLDRSPYEQYF. CDR3 bases: TGCAGCGTTCTCGACAGGTCCCCCTACGAGCAGTACTTC.

The rearrangement joins TRBV6-6 to TRBJ2-1; D gene unclear. The germline gives CDR1 MNHNY, CDR2 SVGAGI (reference sequence). The CDR3 runs 14 residues. The germline V and J ends were trimmed by 7 bases and 5 bases, with 15 bases remaining between them. The CDR3 coding sequence is TGTGCCAGCACCCCAGGCCGGACCCACAATGAGCAGTTCTTC. It encodes CASTPGRTHNEQFF.

This chain links TRBV11-2 with TRBJ2-1, with D tentatively TRBD2 (6 bases). The germline V and J ends were trimmed by 1 base and 9 bases, with 16 bases remaining between them. CDR1 SGHAT and CDR2 FQNNGV come from the germline V gene. The CDR3 has 15 amino acids. In nucleotides, the CDR3 is TGTGCCAGCAGCTTAGGGACTATCGCCCTTCGTGAGCAGTTCTTC. Amino acids: CASSLGTIALREQFF. Combining the CDR3 with reference TRBV11-2 and TRBJ2-1 gives the whole variable domain EAGVAQSPRYKIIEKRQSVAFWCNPISGHATLYWYQQILGQGPKLLIQFQNNGVVDDSQLPKDRFSAERLKGVDSTLKIQPAKLEDSAVYLCASSLGTIALREQFFGPGTRLTVL.

The chain combines TRBV14 with TRBJ2-3; a possible D gene is TRBD2 (6 bases). CDR1 and CDR2 from the germline V gene are SGHDN and FVKESK. This CDR3 comprises 14 residues. Trimming removed 4 bases at V and 1 base at J, with 9 bases between. This CDR3 is CASSLQRGTDTQYF. The CDR3 DNA reads as TGTGCCAGCAGCCTTCAGCGGGGCACAGATACGCAGTATTTT. Supplemented by reference TRBV14 and TRBJ2-3, the full variable domain reads EAGVTQFPSHSVIEKGQTVTLRCDPISGHDNLYWYRRVMGKEIKFLLHFVKESKQDESGMPNNRFLAERTGGTYSTLKVQPAELEDSGVYFCASSLQRGTDTQYFGPGTRLTVL.

The chain is built from TRBV23-1 and TRBJ2-2, with 8 nucleotides matching TRBD2. TRBV23-1 has ORF status, its function being uncertain. This CDR3 is built from 19 residues. Germline trimming cut 8 bases from V and 6 bases from J; bases unmatched to any gene: 23. The CDR3 bases are TGCGCCAGCCGGGCTCGGGAGGGCGTACTCGAACGAAACGCCGGGGAGCTGTTTTTT. This sequence encodes CASRAREGVLERNAGELFF.

The chain uses TRBV4-3 and TRBJ2-2, with D unresolved. Germline CDR1 is LGHNA and CDR2 is YSLEER. The V end lost 4 bases, the J end lost 1 base, and 10 bases lay between the germline ends. The length of the CDR3 is 15 residues. In DNA, the CDR3 is TGCGCCAGCAGCCCCATTCTCAGGAACACCGGGGAGCTGTTTTTT. It specifies CASSPILRNTGELFF.

About this clone: Since a much larger clone is just one base distant, this may be a read error. J is TRBJ2-5 and V is TRBV7-6, with no clear D. The CDR3 is 11 amino acids. The V gene's germline CDR1 is SGHVS and CDR2 FNYEAQ. Trimming stripped 0 bases from V and 7 bases from J, with 3 bases between. The CDR3, as DNA: TGTGCCAGCAGCTTAGCAGGGACCCAGTACTTC. Translated: CASSLAGTQYF.

This clone was recorded a few times. In nucleotides, the CDR3 is TGTGCCTGGAGTTGGCAGGCGAACACCGGGGAGCTGTTTTTT. Translated: CAWSWQANTGELFF. This chain links TRBV30 with TRBJ2-2; no definite D call. Germline CDR1 is GTSNPN and CDR2 is SVGIG (reference sequence). V gave up 2 bases and J gave up 0 bases, with 7 bases separating them. This CDR3 region has 14 residues.

This sequence joins TRBV27 and TRBJ1-1; D not certain. CDR3 size: 14 residues. CDR1 is MNHEY and CDR2 is SMNVEV in the germline V gene (reference sequence). V lost 8 bases and J lost 1, with 14 bases in between. CDR3 nucleotide sequence: TGTGCCAGCGACCTCCTGTCAAGGAACACTGAAGCTTTCTTT. Translated: CASDLLSRNTEAFF.

This clone was counted a few times. This sequence joins TRBV5-4 and TRBJ2-5, with 9 bases matching TRBD2. This CDR3 has 12 residues. Germline-derived CDR1 and CDR2 are SGHNT and YYREEE (reference sequence). Trimming took 5 bases from V and 7 from J; bases not matched to a gene: 3. In nucleotides, the CDR3 is TGTGCCAGCAGGCGGGAGGGAGGGACCCAGTACTTC. This encodes CASRREGGTQYF.

The genes are TRBV18 and TRBJ1-2; D unclear. The CDR3 length is 18 residues. Between the trimmed V and J ends, which lost 3 bases and 1 base, there was a span of 21 bases. Germline V gene data show CDR1 as KGHSH and CDR2 as LQKENI. The CDR3 region is CASSPVRGPQESNYGYTF. Written as DNA, the CDR3 is TGTGCCAGCTCACCCGTCAGAGGGCCTCAGGAAAGTAACTATGGCTACACCTTC.

This clone was counted only a few times. J is TRBJ2-7 and V is TRBV9, with TRBD1 matching 11 bases. The V gene's germline CDR1 is SGDLS and CDR2 YYNGEE. CDR3 size: 16 residues. V was clipped by 0 bases and J by 4 bases; unmatched bases: 6. Here the CDR3 DNA reads TGTGCCAGCAGCGTAGGCCCCGGGACAGGGGGGTACGAGCAGTACTTC. This sequence encodes CASSVGPGTGGYEQYF.

This clone was seen only a few times. The chain links TRBV19 to TRBJ2-2, with D hard to call. V was trimmed by 3 bases and J by 3 bases, leaving 8 bases between them. Germline V gene lookup returns CDR1 LNHDA and CDR2 SQIVND (reference sequence). The CDR3 covers 14 residues. CDR3 residues: CASSISPDTGELFF. CDR3 nucleotide sequence: TGTGCCAGTAGTATTAGCCCAGACACCGGGGAGCTGTTTTTT.

In its sample, this clone was seen a few times. V gene TRBV30 combines with J gene TRBJ1-1, with 7 bases matching TRBD1. This CDR3 has 13 residues. V lost 5 bases to trimming and J lost 4 bases; unmatched junction nucleotides: 7. Germline-derived CDR1 and CDR2 are GTSNPN and SVGIG (reference sequence). CDR3 bases: TGTGCCTGGTCGACAGGGTGGTTCACTGAAGCTTTCTTT. This encodes CAWSTGWFTEAFF.

The chain uses TRBV9 and TRBJ2-7, with a possible D match to TRBD1 (5 bases). Between the trimmed V and J ends, which lost 7 bases and 3 bases, there was a span of 8 bases. Per germline, CDR1 SGDLS and CDR2 YYNGEE. This CDR3 has 11 residues. This chain's CDR3 is CASGQGYEQYF. The CDR3 bases are TGTGCCAGCGGACAAGGCTACGAGCAGTACTTC.

The genes are TRBV29-1 and TRBJ2-1; 8 bases map to TRBD1. Losses at the gene ends were 4 bases for V and 2 bases for J; bases not matched to a gene: 7. Germline CDR1 is SQVTM and CDR2 is ANQGSEA. This CDR3 region has 15 residues. The CDR3 bases are TGCAGCGTTGGAACCGGGACAGGAGCCTACAATGAGCAGTTCTTC. This sequence encodes CSVGTGTGAYNEQFF.

The rearrangement uses TRBV15 and TRBJ2-1, with TRBD2 matching 13 bases. This CDR3 contains 13 residues. Per the germline V gene, CDR1 is LNHNV and CDR2 is YYDKDF (reference sequence). V was clipped by 8 bases and J by 9 bases; unmatched bases: 4. CDR3 coding DNA: TGTGCCACCGGGACTAGCGGGACTTTTGAGCAGTTCTTC. Translation gives CATGTSGTFEQFF. Based on the CDR3 plus reference TRBV15 and TRBJ2-1, the full variable domain is DAMVIQNPRYQVTQFGKPVTLSCSQTLNHNVMYWYQQKSSQAPKLLFHYYDKDFNNEADTPDNFQSRRPNTSFCFLDIRSPGLGDTAMYLCATGTSGTFEQFFGPGTRLTVL.

The gene calls are TRBV29-1 and TRBJ1-1; TRBD1 might be the D (6 bases). Per germline, CDR1 SQVTM and CDR2 ANQGSEA. V was trimmed by 1 base and J by 9 bases, leaving 18 bases between them. There are 14 residues in the CDR3. CDR3 in amino acids: CSVEVRGTNPQAFF. As DNA, the CDR3 is TGCAGCGTTGAAGTAAGGGGGACTAATCCCCAAGCTTTCTTT.

This chain joins TRBV19 and TRBJ2-6, with 7 bases fitting TRBD1. Trimming removed 9 bases from V and 0 bases from J; junction bases left unmatched: 11. This CDR3 comprises 17 residues. Per the germline V gene, CDR1 is LNHDA and CDR2 is SQIVND (reference sequence). The CDR3 loop is CARGDSYVSSGANVLTF. CDR3 coding DNA: TGTGCCAGGGGGGACAGCTACGTCAGCTCTGGGGCCAACGTCCTGACTTTC.

This clone was found a few times. The chain recombines TRBV7-6 with TRBJ2-3, with TRBD2 as a possible D gene (6 bases). CDR1 is SGHVS, CDR2 FNYEAQ, per germline. This CDR3 has 17 amino acids. V was pared by 1 base and J by 5 bases, with 19 bases between. The CDR3 protein is CASSLGAPGTPIDTQYF. CDR3 DNA sequence: TGTGCCAGCAGCTTAGGCGCGCCCGGGACTCCAATAGATACGCAGTATTTT.

The chain employs TRBV7-2 and TRBJ2-1, with 8 bases aligning to TRBD2. Germline assignment: CDR1 SGHTA and CDR2 FQGNSA. The CDR3 runs to 15 residues. V gave up 2 bases and J gave up 6 bases; unmatched junction bases: 6. CDR3: CASSLTGLVVNEQFF. The CDR3 DNA follows: TGTGCCAGCAGCTTAACGGGACTAGTTGTCAATGAGCAGTTCTTC.

As regards this clone: The sample holds other DNA sequences that translate to the same CDR3. The chain couples TRBV29-1 to TRBJ2-3; no clear D. V was shortened by 3 bases and J by 1 base, with 5 bases between the two germline ends. The CDR3 consists of 12 residues. Germline V gene data show CDR1 as SQVTM and CDR2 as ANQGSEA. The CDR3 nucleotides read TGCAGCGTTGATGTGGGCACAGATACGCAGTATTTT. Protein: CSVDVGTDTQYF.

This sequence joins TRBV4-1 and TRBJ2-5; D not certain. V lost 4 bases and J 4 bases, leaving 10 bases between the germline ends. CDR1 is MGHRA, CDR2 YSYEKL, per germline. The CDR3 has 13 amino acids. The CDR3, as DNA: TGCGCCAGCAGCCGGGGAAGGCCAGAGACCCAGTACTTC. Its protein is CASSRGRPETQYF.

This chain connects TRBV6-5 to TRBJ1-2, with D hard to call. Trimming removed 6 bases at V and 4 bases at J, with 12 bases between. The CDR3 consists of 13 residues. Germline CDR1 MNHEY, CDR2 SVGAGI. The CDR3 DNA reads as TGTGCCAGCAGCAAGGACGGGATCTATGGCTACACCTTC. It encodes CASSKDGIYGYTF.